What follows describes a single TCR beta chain. Its antigen is unknown. These data belong to a study of T cell clonotyping in hematopoietic cell transplantation. The CDR3 runs 11 residues. V gave up 6 bases and J gave up 5 bases, with 5 bases separating them. The V gene's germline CDR1 is SNHLY and CDR2 FYNNEI. The protocol was immunoSEQ multiplex PCR, while the TCRdb copy is restricted to in-frame clones and leaves out a portion. The sample lists around 9,300 clones; approximately 85% were seen once. Study-wide findings and caveats: Few recipient clonotypes overlapped donors; over 97% were de novo at given depth. Cells were unsorted, so CD4 and CD8 contributions were not separated. Higher Inverse Simpson Index values in graft donor and pretransplant recipient predicted broader posttransplant TCR diversity. Recipient TCR diversity dropped after transplant; expanded clonotypes rose from day 30 to 180.

The V and J genes are TRBV2 and TRBJ2-1, with unresolved D. This clonotype was obtained from a female patient aged 30 to 45 who had an allogeneic stem cell transplant, so the T cells may come from the graft donor. Some clones in this sample may be carry-over from other donors' samples. The sequenced sample was PBMCs, obtained 180 days after allogeneic stem cell transplant. CDR3 coding DNA: TGTGCCAGCAGGAACGACAATGAGCAGTTCTTC. Translation: CASRNDNEQFF. Variable domain in full (rest from reference TRBV2 and TRBJ2-1): EPEVTQTPSHQVTQMGQEVILRCVPISNHLYFYWYRQILGQKVEFLVSFYNNEISEKSEIFDDQFSVERPDGSNFTLKIRSTKLEDSAMYFCASRNDNEQFFGPGTRLTVL.